This T cell receptor (beta chain) derives from a study of T cell responses to AZD1222 COVID-19 vaccine. Study-wide points: Following two doses of AZD1222, Spike-specific TCR breadth and depth rose. Donors, mostly white British, included more females; clonal diversity was possibly underestimated.

Pooled samples include second doses given at about 4 or 12 weeks. TCRdb keeps only in-frame clones here, not all; method: immunoSEQ multiplex PCR. The sample lists some 88,000 clones, about nine tenths occurring once. As concerns this clone: What it binds is not known.

The TCR comes from an adult who received the AZD1222 COVID-19 vaccine. Sequencing used peripheral blood, obtained 28 days after the second AZD1222 dose.

The CDR3 DNA reads TGTGCCACCAGTGATGGACAGGGTTCCTACGAGCAGTACTTC. Its translation is CATSDGQGSYEQYF. The rearrangement uses TRBV24-1 and TRBJ2-7; 8 bases fit TRBD1. The CDR3 contains 14 residues. Germline V gene data show CDR1 as KGHDR and CDR2 as SFDVKD. Unmatched junction bases numbered 1, after V lost 3 bases and J lost 1 base.